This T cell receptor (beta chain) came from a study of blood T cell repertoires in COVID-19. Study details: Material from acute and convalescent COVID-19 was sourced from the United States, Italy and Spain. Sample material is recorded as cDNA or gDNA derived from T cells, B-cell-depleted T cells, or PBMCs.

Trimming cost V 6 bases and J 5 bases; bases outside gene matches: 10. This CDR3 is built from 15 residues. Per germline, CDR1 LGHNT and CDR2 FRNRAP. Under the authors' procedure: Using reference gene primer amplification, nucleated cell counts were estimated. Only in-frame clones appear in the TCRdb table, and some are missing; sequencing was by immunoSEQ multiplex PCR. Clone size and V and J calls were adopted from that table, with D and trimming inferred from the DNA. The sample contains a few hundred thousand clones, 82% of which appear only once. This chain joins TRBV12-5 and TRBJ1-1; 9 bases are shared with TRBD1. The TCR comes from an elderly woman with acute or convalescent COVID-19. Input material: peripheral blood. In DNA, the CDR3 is TGTGCTAGTGGCCCCGTGACAGGGGGAATTACTGAAGCTTTCTTT. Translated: CASGPVTGGITEAFF.